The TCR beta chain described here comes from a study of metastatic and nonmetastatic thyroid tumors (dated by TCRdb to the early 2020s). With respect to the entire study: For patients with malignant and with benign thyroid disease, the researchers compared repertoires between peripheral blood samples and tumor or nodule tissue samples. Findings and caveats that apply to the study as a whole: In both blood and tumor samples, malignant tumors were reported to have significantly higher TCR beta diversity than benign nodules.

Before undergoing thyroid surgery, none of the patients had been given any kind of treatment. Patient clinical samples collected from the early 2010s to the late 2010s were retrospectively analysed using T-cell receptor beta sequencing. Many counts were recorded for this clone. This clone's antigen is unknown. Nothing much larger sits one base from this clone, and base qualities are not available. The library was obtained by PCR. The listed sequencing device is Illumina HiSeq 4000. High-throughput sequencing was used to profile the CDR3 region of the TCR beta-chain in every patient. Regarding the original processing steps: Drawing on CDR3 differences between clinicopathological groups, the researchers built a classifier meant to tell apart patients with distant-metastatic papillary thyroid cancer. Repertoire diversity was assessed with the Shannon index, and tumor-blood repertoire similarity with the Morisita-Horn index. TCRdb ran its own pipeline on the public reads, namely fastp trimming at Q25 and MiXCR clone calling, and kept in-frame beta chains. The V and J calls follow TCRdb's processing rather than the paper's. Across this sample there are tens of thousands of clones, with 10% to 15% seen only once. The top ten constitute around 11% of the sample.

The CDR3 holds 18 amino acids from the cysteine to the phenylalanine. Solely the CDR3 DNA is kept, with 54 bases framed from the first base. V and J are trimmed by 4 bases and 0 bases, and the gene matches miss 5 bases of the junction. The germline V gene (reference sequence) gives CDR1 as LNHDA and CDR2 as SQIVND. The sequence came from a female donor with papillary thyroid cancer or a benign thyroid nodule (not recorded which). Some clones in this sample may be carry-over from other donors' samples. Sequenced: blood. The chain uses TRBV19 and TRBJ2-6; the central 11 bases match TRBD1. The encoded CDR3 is CASSKRGTGGSGANVLTF. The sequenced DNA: TGTGCCAGTAGTAAGCGCGGGACAGGGGGCTCTGGGGCCAACGTCCTGACTTTC. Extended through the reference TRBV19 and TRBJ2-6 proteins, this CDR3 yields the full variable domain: DGGITQSPKYLFRKEGQNVTLSCEQNLNHDAMYWYRQDPGQGLRLIYYSQIVNDFQKGDIAEGYSVSREKKESFPLTVTSAQKNPTAFYLCASSKRGTGGSGANVLTFGAGSRLTVL.